This TCR beta chain was observed in a study of tumor-infiltrating lymphocytes in primary liver carcinoma (dated by TCRdb to about 2017). Background on the whole study: Hepatocellular carcinoma (four) or combined HCC and intrahepatic cholangiocarcinoma (one) was present in the five patients, who were three men and two women aged 30 to 69 years. A total of about 35 specimens from 5 patients underwent TCRbeta repertoire sequencing, comprising about 25 tumor regions, 5 adjacent noncancerous liver tissues and 5 peripheral blood samples. TCRbeta repertoire sequencing, expression microarrays and whole-exome sequencing were combined in the study across five regions of each liver tumor, with adjacent normal tissue and blood also included. The roughly 27 tumor region samples were profiled with Agilent mRNA microarrays so that TCRbeta repertoire diversity could be related to the local molecular phenotype. Reproducibility between technical replicate repertoires was high, with correlation coefficients above 0.98 and mean shared-clone rates roughly 0.86. The tumors of the five patients were staged as T1-T3 N0M0, with maximum diameters ranging from roughly 4 to 11 cm. Samples yielded roughly 3.65 to 7.5 million productive TCRbeta reads; read depth did not differ significantly between tissue types.

What the research found in general, with its limitations: Only roughly 7.5-25% of top clones appeared in all five regions of a tumor, which suggests that tumor-infiltrating T cells are spatially heterogeneous. Consistent with antigen-driven expansion, pairs of tumor regions showed higher repertoire overlap (mean roughly 35%) than either tumor-adjacent pairs (around 17%) or tumor-blood pairs (roughly 14%). The study included only a handful of patients, and the authors note findings should be validated in a larger study. Because only the TCR beta chain was sequenced and unpaired alpha chains were not captured, true repertoire diversity is likely underestimated. Since the samples were bulk and unsorted, there was no way to compare CD4+ and CD8+ T cell repertoires. A significantly larger repertoire fraction was made up by the top 250 clones in tumors than in blood (p = 0.039).

A word on this clonotype: Its antigen is still unknown. Relative to the germline gene, one junction end is altered; a read error may explain this.

A constant-region primer and ProtoScript II reverse transcriptase were used to reverse-transcribe TCRbeta-specific cDNA from approximately 550 ng total RNA. TCRbeta libraries were built with three nested multiplex PCR rounds, a slightly modified ARM-PCR procedure. Each of the first two PCR rounds ran for about 9 cycles and used multiplex TRBV1-TRBV30 forward primers together with a Cbeta reverse primer. Sample barcodes and Illumina adapters were added in a final 25-cycle PCR using Deep VentR polymerase. Before sequencing, amplicons of 200-500 bp were gel-purified using a QIAquick gel extraction kit. The TCRbeta amplicons were sequenced with 250-bp paired-end reads on an Illumina HiSeq 2500. Processing in the source paper ran as follows. Trimmomatic v0.33 was used to quality-trim the reads, and FLASH v1.2.11 was used to merge paired reads so that full CDR3 sequences could be recovered. MiGEC v1.2.1b assigned V, D and J germline segments to the rearranged TCRbeta sequences. Clonotype statistics and Shannon-Wiener diversity indices were computed with VDJtools v1.0.0. To cut down on sampling bias, every analysis after diversity analysis relied on just the 250 most abundant clonotypes from each sample. TCRdb reran the public reads through fastp at Q25 and MiXCR, keeping productive beta chains. All rows with the same CDR3 protein become a single entry with the most common DNA and genes. TCRdb, not the authors, supplied the V and J calls. This sample gives roughly 100,000 distinct CDR3 sequences in total; 80% to 85% of them show up just once. Jointly, the top ten make up approximately 21% of the sample.

Total RNA and DNA were co-extracted from approximately 20-30 mg of bulk tissue with the AllPrep DNA/RNA mini kit, without cell sorting. Between November 2015 and March 2016, several patients in China with histopathologically diagnosed primary liver carcinoma had surgical resection. At the time of sampling, the patients had chronic HBV infection and had not received any treatment. Five spatially separated regions were sampled per tumor: superior, inferior, left-lateral and right-lateral poles, plus the tumor centre. More than 85% viable tumor cells were found by histology in every tumor sample. Fresh tumor and adjacent tissue pieces were bisected; one half was stored in RNAlater at -80°C, the other sent for histology. There are 15 amino acids in the CDR3, from cysteine to phenylalanine inclusive. The entry retains the CDR3 DNA only, 45 bases that are in frame from base 1. The germline V gene yields ENHRY for CDR1 and SYGVKD for CDR2.

The TCR originated in a man between 35 and 55 years old with primary liver carcinoma and hepatitis B virus infection. The V and J segments used are TRBV10-3 and TRBJ2-5; TRBD1 might be the D gene, on 5 matching bases. The specimen sequenced was liver tumor tissue from sampling region 3. The cell subset or site label here, explained by the study, means: tumor region T3, left-lateral pole. The CDR3 in this case is CAIGDPEKGMETQYF. The DNA sequence is given as TGTGCCATCGGTGACCCGGAGAAGGGGATGGAGACCCAGTACTTC.